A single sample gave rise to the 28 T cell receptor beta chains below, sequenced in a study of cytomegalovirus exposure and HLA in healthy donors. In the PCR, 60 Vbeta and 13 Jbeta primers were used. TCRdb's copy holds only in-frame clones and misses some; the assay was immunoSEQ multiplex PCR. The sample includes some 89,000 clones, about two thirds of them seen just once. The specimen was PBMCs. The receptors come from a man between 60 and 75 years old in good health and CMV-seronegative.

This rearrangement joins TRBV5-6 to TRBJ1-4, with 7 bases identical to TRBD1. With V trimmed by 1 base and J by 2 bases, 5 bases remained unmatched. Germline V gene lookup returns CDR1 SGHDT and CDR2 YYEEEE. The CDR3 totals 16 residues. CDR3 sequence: CASSLLGGGTNEKLFF. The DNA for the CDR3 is TGTGCCAGCAGCTTGTTAGGGGGCGGCACTAATGAAAAACTGTTTTTT.

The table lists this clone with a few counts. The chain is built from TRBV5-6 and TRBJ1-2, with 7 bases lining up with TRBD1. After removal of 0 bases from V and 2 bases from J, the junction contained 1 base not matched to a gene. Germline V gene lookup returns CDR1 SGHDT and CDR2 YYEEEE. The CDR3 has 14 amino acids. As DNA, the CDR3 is TGTGCCAGCAGCTTGGTAGGGGGCAACTATGGCTACACCTTC. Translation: CASSLVGGNYGYTF.

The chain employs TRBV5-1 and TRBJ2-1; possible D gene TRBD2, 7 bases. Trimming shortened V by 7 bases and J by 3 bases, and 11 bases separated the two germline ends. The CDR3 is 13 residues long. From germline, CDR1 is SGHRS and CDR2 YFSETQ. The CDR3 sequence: CASGEGDYNEQFF. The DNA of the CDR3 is TGCGCCAGCGGGGAGGGGGACTACAATGAGCAGTTCTTC.

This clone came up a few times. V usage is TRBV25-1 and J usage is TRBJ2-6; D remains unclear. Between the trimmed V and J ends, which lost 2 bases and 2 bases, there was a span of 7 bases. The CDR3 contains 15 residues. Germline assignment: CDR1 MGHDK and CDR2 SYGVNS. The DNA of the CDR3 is TGTGCCAGCAGTGAAGGCGGAGCTGGGGCCAACGTCCTGACTTTC. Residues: CASSEGGAGANVLTF.

The CDR3 sequence: CASSANPGLGETQYF. In DNA, the CDR3 is TGCGCCAGCAGCGCTAATCCGGGACTAGGGGAGACCCAGTACTTC. The chain employs TRBV5-1 and TRBJ2-5, with 8 positions matching TRBD2. Germline-derived CDR1 and CDR2 are SGHRS and YFSETQ. V lost 4 bases to trimming and J lost 5 bases; unmatched junction nucleotides: 10. The length of the CDR3 is 15 residues.

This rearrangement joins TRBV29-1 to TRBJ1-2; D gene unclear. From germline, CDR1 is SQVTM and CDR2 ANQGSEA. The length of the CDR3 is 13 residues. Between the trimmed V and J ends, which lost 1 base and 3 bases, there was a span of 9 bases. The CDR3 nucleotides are TGCAGCGTTGAAGCGGCTAGTCACTATGGCTACACCTTC. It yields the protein CSVEAASHYGYTF.

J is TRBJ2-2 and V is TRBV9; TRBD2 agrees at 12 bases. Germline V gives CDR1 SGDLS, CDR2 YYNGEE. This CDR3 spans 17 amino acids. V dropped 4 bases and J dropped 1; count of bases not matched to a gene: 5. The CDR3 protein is CASSRGLAGKNTGELFF. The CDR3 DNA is TGTGCCAGCAGCCGAGGACTAGCGGGGAAGAACACCGGGGAGCTGTTTTTT.

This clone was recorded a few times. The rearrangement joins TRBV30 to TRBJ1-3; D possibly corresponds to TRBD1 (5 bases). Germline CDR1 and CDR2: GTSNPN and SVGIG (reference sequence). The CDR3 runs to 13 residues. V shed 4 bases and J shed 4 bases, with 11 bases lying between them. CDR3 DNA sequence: TGTGCCTGGAATAAGGGGTCCGGAAACACCATATATTTT. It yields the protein CAWNKGSGNTIYF.

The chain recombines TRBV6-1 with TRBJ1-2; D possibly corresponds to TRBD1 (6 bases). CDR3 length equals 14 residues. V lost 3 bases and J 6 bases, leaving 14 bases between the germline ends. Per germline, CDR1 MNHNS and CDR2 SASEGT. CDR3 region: CASSDTQGVDGYTF. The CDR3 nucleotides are TGTGCCAGCAGTGATACACAGGGAGTCGATGGCTACACCTTC.

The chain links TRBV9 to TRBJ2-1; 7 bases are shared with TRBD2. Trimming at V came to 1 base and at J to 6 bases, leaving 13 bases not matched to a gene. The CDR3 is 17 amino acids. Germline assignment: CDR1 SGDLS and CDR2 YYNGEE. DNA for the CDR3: TGTGCCAGCAGCGTAAGGGCAGCGGGAAGGGTGGGCAATGAGCAGTTCTTC. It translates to CASSVRAAGRVGNEQFF.

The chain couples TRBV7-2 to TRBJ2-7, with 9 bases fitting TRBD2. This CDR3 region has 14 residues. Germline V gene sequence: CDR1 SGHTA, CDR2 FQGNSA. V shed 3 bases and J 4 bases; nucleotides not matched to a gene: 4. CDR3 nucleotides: TGTGCCAGCAGCTTTTTGCGGGGGGGTTACGAGCAGTACTTC. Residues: CASSFLRGGYEQYF.

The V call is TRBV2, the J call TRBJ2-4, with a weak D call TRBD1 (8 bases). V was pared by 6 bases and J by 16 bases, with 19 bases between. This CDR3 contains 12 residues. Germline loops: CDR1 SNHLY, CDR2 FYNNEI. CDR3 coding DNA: TGTGCCAGCAGAGCTAACAGGGGGAGGGAATACTTC. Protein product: CASRANRGREYF.

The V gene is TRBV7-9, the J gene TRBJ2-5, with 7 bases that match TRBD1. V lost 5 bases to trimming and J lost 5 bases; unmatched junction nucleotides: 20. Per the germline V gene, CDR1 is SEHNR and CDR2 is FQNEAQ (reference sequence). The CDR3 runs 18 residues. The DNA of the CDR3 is TGTGCCAGCAGCCCCTTATTCTCCACCGGGACACAGGGGGAGACCCAGTACTTC. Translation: CASSPLFSTGTQGETQYF.

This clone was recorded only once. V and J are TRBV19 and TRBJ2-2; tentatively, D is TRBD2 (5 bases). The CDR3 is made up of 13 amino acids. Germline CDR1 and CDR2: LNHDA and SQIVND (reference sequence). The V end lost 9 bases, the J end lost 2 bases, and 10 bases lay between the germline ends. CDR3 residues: CASRAVNTGELFF. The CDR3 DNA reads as TGTGCCAGCAGAGCGGTTAACACCGGGGAGCTGTTTTTT.

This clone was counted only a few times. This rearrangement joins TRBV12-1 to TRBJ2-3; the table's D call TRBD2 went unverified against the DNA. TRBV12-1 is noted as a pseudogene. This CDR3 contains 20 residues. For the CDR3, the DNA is TGTGCCAGCAGCTTTGGCTTACGGCTCGCCCGGGACGGGGGTACAGATACGCAGTATTTT. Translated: CASSFGLRLARDGGTDTQYF.

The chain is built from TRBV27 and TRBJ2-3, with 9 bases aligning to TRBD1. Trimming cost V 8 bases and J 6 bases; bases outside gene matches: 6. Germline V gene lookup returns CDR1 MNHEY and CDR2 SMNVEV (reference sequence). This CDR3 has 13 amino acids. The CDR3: CASRQGVGDTQYF. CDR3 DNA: TGTGCCAGCCGACAGGGGGTAGGGGATACGCAGTATTTT.

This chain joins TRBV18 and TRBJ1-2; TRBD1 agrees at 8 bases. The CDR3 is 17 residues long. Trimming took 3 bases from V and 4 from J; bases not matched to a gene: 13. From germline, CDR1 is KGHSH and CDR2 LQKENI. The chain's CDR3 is CASSPPTSSQGAYGYTF. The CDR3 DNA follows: TGTGCCAGCTCACCCCCTACTTCTTCCCAGGGGGCCTATGGCTACACCTTC.

CDR3 amino acids: CASSRGGQGAPGYGYTF. The CDR3, as DNA: TGTGCCAGCAGCCGGGGGGGACAGGGGGCGCCAGGCTATGGCTACACCTTC. The rearrangement joins TRBV5-6 to TRBJ1-2; 12 bases match TRBD1. With 4 bases clipped from V and 4 bases from J, the junction kept 11 bases outside the gene matches. This CDR3 contains 17 residues. In germline, CDR1 is SGHDT, CDR2 YYEEEE.

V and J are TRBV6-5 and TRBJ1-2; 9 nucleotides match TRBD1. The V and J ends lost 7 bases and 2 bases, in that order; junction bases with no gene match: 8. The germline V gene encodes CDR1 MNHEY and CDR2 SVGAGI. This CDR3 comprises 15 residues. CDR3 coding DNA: TGTGCCAGCATCAAAGGCGGGACAGGGAACTATGGCTACACCTTC. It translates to CASIKGGTGNYGYTF.

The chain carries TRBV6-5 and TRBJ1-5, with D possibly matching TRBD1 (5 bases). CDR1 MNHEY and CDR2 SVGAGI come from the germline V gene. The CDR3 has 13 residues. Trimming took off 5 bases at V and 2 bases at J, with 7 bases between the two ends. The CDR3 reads CASSEGGNQPQHF. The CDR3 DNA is TGTGCCAGCAGTGAAGGGGGCAATCAGCCCCAGCATTTT.

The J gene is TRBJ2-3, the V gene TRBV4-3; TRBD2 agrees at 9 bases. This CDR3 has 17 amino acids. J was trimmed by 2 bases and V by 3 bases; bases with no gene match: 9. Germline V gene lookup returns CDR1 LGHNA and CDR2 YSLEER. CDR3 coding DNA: TGCGCCAGCAGCCAGAATGTAGCGGGGGACCCCACAGATACGCAGTATTTT. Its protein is CASSQNVAGDPTDTQYF.

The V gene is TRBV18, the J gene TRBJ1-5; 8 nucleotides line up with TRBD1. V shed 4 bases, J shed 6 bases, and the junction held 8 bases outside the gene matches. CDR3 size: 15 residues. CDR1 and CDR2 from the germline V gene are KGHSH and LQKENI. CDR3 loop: CASSQTDRGGQPQHF. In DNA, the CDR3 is TGTGCCAGCTCACAGACCGACAGGGGAGGTCAGCCCCAGCATTTT.

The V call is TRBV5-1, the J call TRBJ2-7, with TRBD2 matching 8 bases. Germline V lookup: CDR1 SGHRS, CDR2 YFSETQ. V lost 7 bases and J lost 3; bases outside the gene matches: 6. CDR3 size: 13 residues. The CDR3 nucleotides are TGCGCCAGCGGGTCGGGGGGGGGCTACGAGCAGTACTTC. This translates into CASGSGGGYEQYF. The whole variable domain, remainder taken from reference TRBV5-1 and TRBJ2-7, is KAGVTQTPRYLIKTRGQQVTLSCSPISGHRSVSWYQQTPGQGLQFLFEYFSETQRNKGNFPGRFSGRQFSNSRSEMNVSTLELGDSALYLCASGSGGGYEQYFGPGTRLTVT.

The CDR3 sequence is CASIGSNSSYNEQFF. CDR3 nucleotides: TGTGCCAGCATTGGGTCCAACAGCTCCTACAATGAGCAGTTCTTC. The chain is built from TRBV28 and TRBJ2-1, with no clear D. V was clipped by 7 bases and J by 0 bases, with 13 bases between them. CDR3 length equals 15 residues. The V gene's germline CDR1 is MDHEN and CDR2 SYDVKM.

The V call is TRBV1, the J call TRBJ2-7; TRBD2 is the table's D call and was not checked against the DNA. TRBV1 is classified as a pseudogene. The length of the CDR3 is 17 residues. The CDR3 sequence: CTSSQGLAGGSPYEQYF. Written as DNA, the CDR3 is TGCACCAGCAGTCAAGGACTAGCGGGAGGGTCCCCCTACGAGCAGTACTTC.

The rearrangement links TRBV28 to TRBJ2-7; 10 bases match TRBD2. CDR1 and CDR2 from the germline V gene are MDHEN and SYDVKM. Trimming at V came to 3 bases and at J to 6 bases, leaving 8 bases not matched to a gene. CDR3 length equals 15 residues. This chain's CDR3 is CASSFRLSSGGEQYF. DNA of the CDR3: TGTGCCAGCAGTTTCCGACTGTCTAGCGGGGGCGAGCAGTACTTC.

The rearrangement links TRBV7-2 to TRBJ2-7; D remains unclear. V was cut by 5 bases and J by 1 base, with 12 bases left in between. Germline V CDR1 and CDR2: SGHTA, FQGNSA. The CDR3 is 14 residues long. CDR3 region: CASSPPDTSYEQYF. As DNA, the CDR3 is TGTGCCAGCAGCCCCCCCGACACGTCCTACGAGCAGTACTTC. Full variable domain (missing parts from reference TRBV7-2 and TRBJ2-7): GAGVSQSPSNKVTEKGKDVELRCDPISGHTALYWYRQSLGQGLEFLIYFQGNSAPDKSGLPSDRFSAERTGGSVSTLTIQRTQQEDSAVYLCASSPPDTSYEQYFGPGTRLTVT.

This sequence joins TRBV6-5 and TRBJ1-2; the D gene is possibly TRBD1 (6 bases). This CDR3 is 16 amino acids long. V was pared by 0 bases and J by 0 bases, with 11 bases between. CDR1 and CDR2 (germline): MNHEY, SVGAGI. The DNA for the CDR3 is TGTGCCAGCAGTTACTCCCCGGACAGAGCTAACTATGGCTACACCTTC. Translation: CASSYSPDRANYGYTF.